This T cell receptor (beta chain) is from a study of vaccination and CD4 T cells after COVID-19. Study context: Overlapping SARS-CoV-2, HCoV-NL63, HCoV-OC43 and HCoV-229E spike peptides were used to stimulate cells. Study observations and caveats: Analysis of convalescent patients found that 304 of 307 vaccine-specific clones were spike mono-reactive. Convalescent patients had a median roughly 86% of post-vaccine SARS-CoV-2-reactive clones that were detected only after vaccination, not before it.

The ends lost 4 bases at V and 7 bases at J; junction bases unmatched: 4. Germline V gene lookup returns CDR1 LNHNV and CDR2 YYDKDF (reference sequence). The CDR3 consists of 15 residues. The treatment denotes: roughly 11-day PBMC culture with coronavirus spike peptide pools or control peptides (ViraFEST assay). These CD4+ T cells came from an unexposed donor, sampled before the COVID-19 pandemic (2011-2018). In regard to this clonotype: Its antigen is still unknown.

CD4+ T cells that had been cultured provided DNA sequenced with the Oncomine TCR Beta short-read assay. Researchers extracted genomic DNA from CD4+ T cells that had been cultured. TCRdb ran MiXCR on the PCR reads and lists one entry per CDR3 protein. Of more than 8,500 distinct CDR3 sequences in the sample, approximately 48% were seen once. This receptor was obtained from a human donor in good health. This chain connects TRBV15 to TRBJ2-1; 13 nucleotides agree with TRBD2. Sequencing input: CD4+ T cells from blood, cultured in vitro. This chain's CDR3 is CATSKRTSGSNEQFF. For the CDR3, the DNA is TGTGCCACCAGCAAACGGACTAGCGGGAGTAATGAGCAGTTCTTC.